The 2 T cell receptor beta chains below come from one sample, sequenced in a study of radiotherapy plus CTLA-4 blockade in lung cancer. The data were produced by immunoSEQ multiplex PCR, yet TCRdb's version contains in-frame clones alone and is incomplete. The profile shows roughly 80,000 clones, about four fifths of them singletons. The starting material was peripheral blood, obtained from a patient treated with radiotherapy plus ipilimumab. Receptors were obtained from a human donor with non-small cell lung cancer who had a partial response to radiotherapy plus ipilimumab. Some clones in this sample may be carry-over from other donors' samples.

The V gene is TRBV29-1, the J gene TRBJ1-6; D is perhaps TRBD1 (6 bases). CDR3 length: 13 residues. Germline CDR1 reads SQVTM; CDR2 reads ANQGSEA. Between the trimmed V and J ends, which lost 7 bases and 6 bases, there was a span of 13 bases. CDR3 in amino acids: CSAADSTNSPLHF. CDR3 DNA: TGCAGCGCCGCGGACAGTACTAATTCACCCCTCCACTTT.

The chain is built from TRBV9 and TRBJ2-5, with D perhaps matching TRBD2 (5 bases). V gave up 4 bases and J gave up 5 bases, with 15 bases separating them. The CDR3 is 14 residues long. Looked up from germline, CDR1 is SGDLS and CDR2 is YYNGEE. Written as DNA, the CDR3 is TGTGCCAGCAGCTCCTTCGGGGTAAGGGAGACCCAGTACTTC. It translates to CASSSFGVRETQYF.